These T cell receptor beta chains were read from a single sample in a study of cytomegalovirus exposure and HLA in healthy donors. Data came from immunoSEQ multiplex PCR; TCRdb stores just in-frame clones and leaves some out. Counted here are some 61,000 clones, approximately 97% occurring once; the ten biggest clones make up roughly 1.5%. The sample was PBMCs. The origin of the receptors is a woman aged 18-30 years in good health and CMV-seropositive. CDR3s include the opening cysteine and the closing phenylalanine or tryptophan. A D gene is named only where the DNA matches it firmly. Not all rows give a size; the values are once, few, many and, for expanded clones, a class.

DNA,CDR3,length,V,D,size,J
TGTGCCACCCTCCCCTGGGTACGCCAGGGCCATGGCTACACCTTC,CATLPWVRQGHGYTF,15,TRBV28,-,-,TRBJ1-2
TGCGCCAGCAGCCAAGTGAGGAGCCGGCAAGAGACCCAGTACTTC,CASSQVRSRQETQYF,15,TRBV4-1,-,-,TRBJ2-5
TGCAGCGTTGAAGAAGGGAACAGGGTGGGGTCCTACGAGCAGTACTTC,CSVEEGNRVGSYEQYF,16,TRBV29-1,-,-,TRBJ2-7
TGTGCCAGCAGTGAATCGGTAGGGGTACAGCCCCAGCATTTT,CASSESVGVQPQHF,14,TRBV6-1,-,few,TRBJ1-5
TGCGCCAGCAGCTTGGCCCGGGGGACCGATGGTAGTAATGGCTACACCTTC,CASSLARGTDGSNGYTF,17,TRBV5-1,-,once,TRBJ1-2
TGTGCCAGTAACAGGGGAGATGGCAATCAGCCCCAGCATTTT,CASNRGDGNQPQHF,14,TRBV28,TRBD1,-,TRBJ1-5
TGCGCCAGCAGCCAAGATCTTGGACGACGGGGAACATTTGGAAACACCATATATTTT,CASSQDLGRRGTFGNTIYF,19,TRBV4-1,-,-,TRBJ1-3
TGTGCCAGCAGCGTAGCGGGGGGCTACAATGAGCAGTTCTTC,CASSVAGGYNEQFF,14,TRBV4-2,TRBD2,-,TRBJ2-1
TGTGCCAGCAGCTCGAGCGGGAGGGCTAGCACAGATACGCAGTATTTT,CASSSSGRASTDTQYF,16,TRBV5-4,TRBD2,-,TRBJ2-3
TGTGCCAGCAGCGACACCGGGGGCTACGAGCAGTACTTC,CASSDTGGYEQYF,13,TRBV7-3,-,-,TRBJ2-7
TGTGCCAGCAGTTTAACCCTTCAGGGGGCTCCCTACGAGCAGTACTTC,CASSLTLQGAPYEQYF,16,TRBV27,TRBD1,-,TRBJ2-7
TGTGCCAGCTCGTCTACGGGACTGAATGAAAAACTGTTTTTT,CASSSTGLNEKLFF,14,TRBV27,-,-,TRBJ1-4
TGTGCCAGCTCACCAGAGTTGGGACAGAACACTGAAGCTTTCTTT,CASSPELGQNTEAFF,15,TRBV18,-,-,TRBJ1-1
TGTGCCAGCTCACCCGGACAGTTGCTAGCCAAAAACATTCAGTACTTC,CASSPGQLLAKNIQYF,16,TRBV18,-,-,TRBJ2-4
TGTGCCAGCAGCTTGAGGAGACCGAGCGGGGAGACCCAGTACTTC,CASSLRRPSGETQYF,15,TRBV5-4,-,-,TRBJ2-5
TGTGCCTGGAGTCTGGGGGGGAGATACTCCTACAATGAGCAGTTCTTC,CAWSLGGRYSYNEQFF,16,TRBV30,TRBD2,-,TRBJ2-1
TGTGCCAGCAGCCAGCTAGCGGGAGGACTCTCCACAGATACGCAGTATTTT,CASSQLAGGLSTDTQYF,17,TRBV14,TRBD2,-,TRBJ2-3
TGTGCCAGCAGCTTGGCGGGGTTGGAGACCCAGTACTTC,CASSLAGLETQYF,13,TRBV5-4,-,-,TRBJ2-5
TGTGCCAGCACGGAGGCCTACAGGGAGATGGGCACTGAAGCTTTCTTT,CASTEAYREMGTEAFF,16,TRBV28,-,once,TRBJ1-1
TGCGCCAGCAGCTGGGGGAGTGTGAGGGGGCGACACACCGGGGAGCTGTTTTTT,CASSWGSVRGRHTGELFF,18,TRBV5-1,TRBD1,-,TRBJ2-2
TGTGCCAGCAGGGGGCCGGGGAACACTGAAGCTTTCTTT,CASRGPGNTEAFF,13,TRBV6-1,-,-,TRBJ1-1
TGTGCCACCAGAGAAGGTAGCGGGAGACTTGAGCAGTTCTTC,CATREGSGRLEQFF,14,TRBV15,TRBD2,-,TRBJ2-1
TGTGCCATTCGGACAGTCAACACCGGGGAGCTGTTTTTT,CAIRTVNTGELFF,13,TRBV10-3,-,-,TRBJ2-2
TGTGCCTGGAGGCCGGGGACAGCCGAGCAGTTCTTC,CAWRPGTAEQFF,12,TRBV30,TRBD1,-,TRBJ2-1
TGCAGCGCCGGACAAGTTGGAAACACCATATATTTT,CSAGQVGNTIYF,12,TRBV29-1,-,-,TRBJ1-3
TGTGCCAGCAGCGCACAGGGGTTTTCAGATACGCAGTATTTT,CASSAQGFSDTQYF,14,TRBV9,TRBD1,once,TRBJ2-3
TGTGCCAGCAGTCTCGGGACTAGCGGGATCGTCTCCTACGAGCAGTACTTC,CASSLGTSGIVSYEQYF,17,TRBV27,TRBD2,-,TRBJ2-7
TGTGCCAGCAGCTCCCCGGGGGTCCAGCCCCAGCATTTT,CASSSPGVQPQHF,13,TRBV7-2,-,-,TRBJ1-5